This T cell receptor beta chain was sequenced in a study of regulatory T cells in long-lasting Graves disease. Findings and caveats of the study: Favoring TRBV28, TRBJ1-2 and TRBJ2-5 was a feature seen in persistent disease.

With 0 bases clipped from V and 8 bases from J, the junction kept 8 bases outside the gene matches. This CDR3 has 15 residues. Germline CDR1 is MDHEN and CDR2 is SYDVKM. This clonotype was counted a few times. Antigen specificity is unknown. A much more abundant neighbour one base away suggests this may be a read error. As the CDR3 is not closed by the conserved phenylalanine or tryptophan, this likely results from a read error. Libraries of TCR beta came from iRepertoire HTBI primers plus Arm-PCR of CDR3 regions. MiXCR, applied by TCRdb to the multiplex PCR reads, yields one record per CDR3 protein. Among roughly 520,000 distinct CDR3 sequences listed, about 11% were seen once. Time point meaning: newly diagnosed GD, antithyroid drugs for less than 3 months. Extracted PBMC RNA gave rise to the TCR library. The same sample was also used in a study of T cells in Graves' hyperthyroidism and ophthalmopathy. According to that study: Diagnostic decisions used clinical symptoms, serum thyroxine and TRAb, thyroid ultrasound and orbital computed tomography. HTBI primers were used for first-round RT-PCR of the TCR CDR3. The model identified upcoming ophthalmopathy a median 6.5 months ahead of onset.

V gene TRBV28 combines with J gene TRBJ1-1, with TRBD1 identical over 8 bases. The clonotype was recovered from a woman aged 30 to 39 with Graves disease. Sample: peripheral blood mononuclear cells (PBMCs), taken at new diagnosis, from a patient treated with antithyroid drugs. The CDR3 sequence: CASSLWAGGAAEAFL. CDR3 bases: TGTGCCAGCAGTTTATGGGCAGGGGGCGCCGCAGAAGCTTTCCTT.